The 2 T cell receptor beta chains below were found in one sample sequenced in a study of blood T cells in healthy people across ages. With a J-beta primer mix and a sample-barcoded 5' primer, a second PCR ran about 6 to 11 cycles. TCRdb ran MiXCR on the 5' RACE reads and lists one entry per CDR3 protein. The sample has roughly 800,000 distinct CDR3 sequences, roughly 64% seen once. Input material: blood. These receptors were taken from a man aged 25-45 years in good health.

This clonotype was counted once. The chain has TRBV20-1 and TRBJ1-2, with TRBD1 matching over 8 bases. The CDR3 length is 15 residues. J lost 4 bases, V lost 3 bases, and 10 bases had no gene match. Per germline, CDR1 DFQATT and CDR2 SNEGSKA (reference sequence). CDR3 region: CSASRPQGAGYGYTF. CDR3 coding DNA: TGCAGTGCTAGTAGGCCTCAGGGGGCAGGCTATGGCTACACCTTC.

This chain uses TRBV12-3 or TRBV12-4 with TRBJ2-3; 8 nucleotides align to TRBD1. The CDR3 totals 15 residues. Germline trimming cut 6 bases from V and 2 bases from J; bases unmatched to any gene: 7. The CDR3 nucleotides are TGTGCCAGCAGGCCACGGGGACAGGCCACAGATACGCAGTATTTT. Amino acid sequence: CASRPRGQATDTQYF.